This entry lists 21 T cell receptor beta chains sequenced from one sample in a study of T cell clones after liver transplantation. Repertoires were generated with immunoSEQ multiplex PCR, while TCRdb's copy carries only in-frame clones and drops some. The data hold approximately 51,000 clones, with 55% to 75% observed a single time. The source material was CD4+ T cells from blood, sampled less than 70 months after liver transplant. Receptors were obtained from a human patient who received a liver transplant. Certain T cells may be donor cells from the graft.

The chain couples TRBV28 to TRBJ2-2; 8 bases fit TRBD1. The CDR3 length is 14 residues. Germline CDR1 is MDHEN and CDR2 is SYDVKM. V lost 6 bases, J lost 6 bases, and 6 bases stayed unmatched. The DNA of the CDR3 is TGTGCCAGCAGCCGCCCGGACAGGGCCGGGGAGCTGTTTTTT. This encodes CASSRPDRAGELFF.

The sample holds a few counts of this clone. The chain combines TRBV5-4 with TRBJ1-1; 12 bases align to TRBD1. J was trimmed by 8 bases and V by 5 bases; bases with no gene match: 4. This CDR3 spans 13 amino acids. From germline, CDR1 is SGHNT and CDR2 YYREEE (reference sequence). CDR3 residues: CASSFGTGGEAFF. DNA of the CDR3: TGTGCCAGCAGTTTCGGGACAGGGGGCGAAGCTTTCTTT.

This clone was seen more than once but under ten times. V gene TRBV4-1 combines with J gene TRBJ2-2; 10 bases match TRBD2. With V trimmed by 1 base and J by 1 base, 6 bases remained unmatched. The germline CDR1 and CDR2 sequences are MGHRA and YSYEKL. CDR3 size: 18 residues. The CDR3 nucleotides read TGCGCCAGCAGCCAAGTTAGCGGGGGGTTTAGGAACACCGGGGAGCTGTTTTTT. Residues: CASSQVSGGFRNTGELFF.

The chain recombines TRBV7-8 with TRBJ2-1; no firm D call. CDR3 size: 16 residues. The V gene lost 0 bases and the J gene lost 3 bases, with 12 bases spanning the gap. Germline-derived CDR1 and CDR2 are SGHVS and FQNEAQ. CDR3 nucleotide sequence: TGTGCCAGCAGCTTAGCTATGAATGGGGTCTACAATGAGCAGTTCTTC. This gives the protein CASSLAMNGVYNEQFF.

The CDR3 region has the DNA TGTGCCAGCAGCCGTGGACAGGGAGCCCAAGAGACCCAGTACTTC. Protein sequence: CASSRGQGAQETQYF. This chain links TRBV11-2 with TRBJ2-5; 8 nucleotides align to TRBD1. The trim removed 5 bases at V and 1 base at J, leaving 6 bases unmatched. The CDR3 is 15 amino acids. Germline V CDR1 and CDR2: SGHAT, FQNNGV.

There are a few counts of this clone. The CDR3 nucleotides read TGTGCCACCAGCCCCCGGAGCGGGGGATACACAGATACGCAGTATTTT. It encodes CATSPRSGGYTDTQYF. The chain is built from TRBV15 and TRBJ2-3; TRBD2 matches 8 bases. V lost 5 bases to trimming and J lost 2 bases; unmatched junction nucleotides: 9. Per germline, CDR1 LNHNV and CDR2 YYDKDF (reference sequence). The CDR3 contains 16 residues. Combining the CDR3 with reference TRBV15 and TRBJ2-3 gives the whole variable domain DAMVIQNPRYQVTQFGKPVTLSCSQTLNHNVMYWYQQKSSQAPKLLFHYYDKDFNNEADTPDNFQSRRPNTSFCFLDIRSPGLGDTAMYLCATSPRSGGYTDTQYFGPGTRLTVL.

V and J are TRBV9 and TRBJ1-5; weak D call: TRBD1 (5 bases). Per germline, CDR1 SGDLS and CDR2 YYNGEE. The CDR3 extends over 15 amino acids. V lost 2 bases to trimming and J lost 1 base, with 10 bases between them. CDR3 sequence: CASSVGGTSNQPQHF. CDR3 nucleotide sequence: TGTGCCAGCAGCGTTGGGGGAACGAGCAATCAGCCCCAGCATTTT.

The chain couples TRBV6-1 to TRBJ2-7; D may be TRBD2 (7 bases). Germline CDR1 is MNHNS and CDR2 is SASEGT. The V end lost 0 bases, the J end lost 2 bases, and 14 bases lay between the germline ends. The length of the CDR3 is 16 residues. CDR3 amino acids: CASSEALVGGPYEQYF. Written as DNA, the CDR3 is TGTGCCAGCAGTGAAGCGCTGGTGGGGGGGCCCTACGAGCAGTACTTC.

The J gene is TRBJ1-1, the V gene TRBV5-6; maybe TRBD1 (5 bases). The CDR3 is 12 residues long. CDR1 and CDR2 from the germline V gene are SGHDT and YYEEEE. The V and J ends lost 0 bases and 6 bases respectively, with 6 bases between them. The CDR3 is CASSLEQAEAFF. CDR3 sequence (DNA): TGTGCCAGCAGCTTGGAACAGGCTGAAGCTTTCTTT.

V is TRBV27 and J is TRBJ2-1; D is perhaps TRBD1 (5 bases). The V gene lost 2 bases and the J gene lost 7 bases, with 9 bases spanning the gap. Germline-derived CDR1 and CDR2 are MNHEY and SMNVEV (reference sequence). The CDR3 has 13 residues. In nucleotides, the CDR3 is TGTGCCAGCAGTTTAAGGGGAAGAAATGAGCAGTTCTTC. This gives the protein CASSLRGRNEQFF.

The chain links TRBV6-1 to TRBJ2-5; D may correspond to TRBD1 or TRBD2 (6 bases each). The V gene lost 3 bases and the J gene lost 1 base, with 15 bases spanning the gap. Germline V gene data show CDR1 as MNHNS and CDR2 as SASEGT. This CDR3 contains 16 residues. The CDR3 spells CASSDVRRGIQETQYF. The CDR3, as DNA: TGTGCCAGCAGTGATGTTAGGAGGGGGATCCAAGAGACCCAGTACTTC.

The V gene is TRBV28, the J gene TRBJ1-2, with D perhaps matching TRBD1 (5 bases). Germline V gives CDR1 MDHEN, CDR2 SYDVKM. V lost 6 bases and J 3 bases, leaving 14 bases between the germline ends. The CDR3 consists of 14 residues. This CDR3 is CASRSGTADYGYTF. The CDR3 nucleotides are TGTGCCAGCAGGTCCGGGACCGCGGACTATGGCTACACCTTC.

This clone was detected a few times. The V and J genes are TRBV19 and TRBJ2-2; D is ambiguous. V lost 5 bases to trimming and J lost 4 bases, with 8 bases between them. The CDR3 is 13 residues long. Per the germline V gene, CDR1 is LNHDA and CDR2 is SQIVND (reference sequence). CDR3 nucleotides: TGTGCCAGTAGTTGGGTAACCACCGGGGAGCTGTTTTTT. Encoded protein: CASSWVTTGELFF.

The genes are TRBV6-1 and TRBJ2-5, with D unresolved. V was trimmed by 2 bases and J by 5 bases, leaving 6 bases between them. The CDR3 has 12 amino acids. CDR1 and CDR2 from the germline V gene are MNHNS and SASEGT. The DNA of the CDR3 is TGTGCCAGCAGTGAAATCTCCGAGACCCAGTACTTC. Protein product: CASSEISETQYF.

This clone has only one observation. The genes are TRBV10-1 and TRBJ2-7; D possibly corresponds to TRBD1 (6 bases). Germline CDR1 is WNHNN and CDR2 is SYGVQD (reference sequence). This CDR3 region has 15 residues. Trimming left V 4 bases short and J 1 base short, with 14 bases between. The CDR3 nucleotides are TGCGCCAGCAGTGCGCAGGGGTCCCCTTCCTACGAGCAGTACTTC. Translating it yields CASSAQGSPSYEQYF.

The chain joins TRBV6-1 to TRBJ2-7; 7 bases map to TRBD2. Per germline, CDR1 MNHNS and CDR2 SASEGT. The junction had 10 bases not matched to a gene; V was cut back by 7 bases and J by 7 bases. The CDR3 totals 13 residues. CDR3 nucleotides: TGTGCCAGCACCCCTTGGGAGGGTAGAGAGCAGTACTTC. As protein: CASTPWEGREQYF.

CDR3 sequence: CASSPGQRRGTEEQYF. As DNA, the CDR3 is TGCGCCAGCAGCCCAGGACAGCGACGGGGTACGGAGGAGCAGTACTTC. The J gene is TRBJ2-7, the V gene TRBV4-1; D perhaps matches TRBD1 (6 bases). CDR3 length: 16 residues. The germline V gene encodes CDR1 MGHRA and CDR2 YSYEKL. V gave up 4 bases and J gave up 7 bases, with 23 bases separating them.

This rearrangement joins TRBV27 to TRBJ1-5, with unresolved D. The length of the CDR3 is 15 residues. CDR1 is MNHEY and CDR2 is SMNVEV in the germline V gene (reference sequence). Trimming stripped 6 bases from V and 0 bases from J, with 12 bases between. The CDR3 protein is CASRQVGSSNQPQHF. The CDR3 region has the DNA TGTGCCAGCAGACAAGTCGGGAGTAGCAATCAGCCCCAGCATTTT.

This clone has at least ten counts. V gene TRBV19 combines with J gene TRBJ1-1, with D tentatively TRBD1 (5 bases). The V gene lost 4 bases and the J gene lost 5 bases, with 17 bases spanning the gap. This CDR3 comprises 15 residues. Germline V gene lookup returns CDR1 LNHDA and CDR2 SQIVND (reference sequence). This CDR3 is CASSTHPQVGTEAFF. CDR3 bases: TGTGCCAGTAGTACCCACCCACAGGTAGGGACTGAAGCTTTCTTT.

V and J are TRBV6-1 and TRBJ1-3, with D uncertain. Germline CDR1 MNHNS, CDR2 SASEGT. There are 16 residues in the CDR3. V was clipped by 0 bases and J by 0 bases, with 9 bases between them. The CDR3 loop reads CASSEAANYSGNTIYF. CDR3 coding DNA: TGTGCCAGCAGTGAAGCGGCCAATTACTCTGGAAACACCATATATTTT.

Here the CDR3 reads CASSWSRDTYEQYF. The CDR3 nucleotides are TGTGCCAGCAGCTGGAGCCGGGACACCTACGAGCAGTACTTC. The chain is built from TRBV11-2 and TRBJ2-7; possibly TRBD1 for D (6 bases). This CDR3 spans 14 amino acids. V dropped 4 bases and J dropped 2 bases, with 12 bases sitting between them. CDR1 is SGHAT, CDR2 FQNNGV, per germline.